The clone carrying this T cell receptor beta chain was recorded only once. Antigen unknown. This sample was included in a study of blood T cells in healthy people across ages. Study findings and constraints: Naive CD4+ cells and diversity were both higher in long-lived donors than in aged donors. The unknown donor CMV status may have confounded expanded clonotype changes. Investigators treated diversity estimates from one million T cells as underestimates.

Germline CDR1 and CDR2: LNHNV and YYDKDF (reference sequence). CDR3 length: 17 residues. V shed 1 base and J shed 3 bases, with 18 bases lying between them. With a J-beta primer mix and a sample-barcoded 5' primer, a second PCR ran about 6 to 11 cycles. Each CDR3 protein gets one entry after TCRdb re-called the 5' RACE reads with MiXCR. The repertoire has around 1,800,000 distinct CDR3 sequences, roughly 43% of them found once; the top ten carry under 30%. V is TRBV15 and J is TRBJ1-1; D gene unclear. Sequenced sample: blood. The sequence was collected from a human donor in good health. In DNA form, the CDR3 reads TGTGCCACCAGCAGAGGAAATGAGCGCGGGAAGGACACTGAAGCTTTCTTT. This translates into CATSRGNERGKDTEAFF.